This T cell receptor (beta chain) was sequenced in a study of cytomegalovirus exposure and HLA in healthy donors. The study's findings and limits: Most subjects had HLA-A and HLA-B alleles reportedly predicted accurately by TCR beta sequences. 87-base-pair reads could not separate some V segments, including TRBV6-2 and TRBV6-3. Most TCR sequences were rare, but some public TCRs occurred in many donors.

The PCR made use of 60 Vbeta and 13 Jbeta primers. Measured with immunoSEQ multiplex PCR; TCRdb has only the in-frame clones, and not every one. The table has approximately 140,000 clones, roughly 80% seen once. This CDR3 spans 21 amino acids. Trimming pared 8 bases from V and 1 base from J, leaving 33 bases between. Germline V gives CDR1 LNHDA, CDR2 SQIVND (reference sequence). About this clone: The target antigen is unknown.

This sequence was found in a man between 18 and 29 years old in good health and CMV-seronegative. The chain joins TRBV19 to TRBJ1-3, with D tentatively TRBD1 (6 bases). Material for sequencing was PBMCs. The CDR3 DNA reads TGTGCCAGTCGGACAGTCCTGGGGAAAGGTTTCTCCCCACAATCTGGAAACACCATATATTTT. This codes for CASRTVLGKGFSPQSGNTIYF.